This T cell receptor (beta chain) was profiled in a study of blood T cells in healthy people across ages. The draw of peripheral blood yielded approximately 10 milliliters from each donor. Through a sample-barcoded 5' primer and a J-beta primer mix, a second PCR was run for about 6 to 11 cycles. A template-switch adaptor containing 12 random nucleotides labeled each cDNA molecule. TCRdb re-called the 5' RACE reads with MiXCR, one entry per CDR3 protein. The sample records about 1,800,000 distinct CDR3 sequences, 28% being singletons. This clonotype was found a few times. Trimming cost V 3 bases and J 4 bases; bases outside gene matches: 1. Germline V CDR1 and CDR2: DFQATT, SNEGSKA (reference sequence). CDR3 length equals 14 residues.

The gene calls are TRBV20-1 and TRBJ2-2; the match to TRBD1 covers 11 bases. This TCR was sampled from a woman younger than 45 in good health. Source material: blood. The CDR3 nucleotides read TGCAGTGCTAGGGGGACAGGGGGCACCGGGGAGCTGTTTTTT. Translating it yields CSARGTGGTGELFF.